One sample yielded the 7 T cell receptor beta chains listed below, sequenced in a study of blood T cells in healthy people across ages. A second PCR, run for about 7 to 11 cycles, used a sample-barcoded 5' primer plus a J-beta primer mix. TCRdb reprocessed the 5' RACE reads with MiXCR, giving one entry per CDR3 protein. This table has 700,000 to 900,000 distinct CDR3 sequences, under 30% appearing once. The same data also went into a second study, on T cells of mothers and their children.

Sequenced input: blood. These TCRs come from a boy aged 5-17 years in good health.

J is TRBJ2-5 and V is TRBV5-1; TRBD1 agrees at 8 bases. CDR3 length equals 15 residues. V lost 3 bases, J lost 5 bases, and 9 bases stayed unmatched. In germline, CDR1 is SGHRS, CDR2 YFSETQ. For the CDR3, the DNA is TGCGCCAGCAGCTCGACCAGGGGGCTTGTTGAGACCCAGTACTTC. It encodes CASSSTRGLVETQYF.

Details on this clonotype: The junction shows a germline mismatch at one end, possibly a read error. The rearrangement joins TRBV20-1 to TRBJ2-3; D gene unclear. There are 13 residues in the CDR3. Germline V lookup: CDR1 DFQATT, CDR2 SNEGSKA (reference sequence). The CDR3 DNA sequence: TGCAGTGGAGCCGACGGTAGCACAGATAAGCAGTATTTT. This encodes CSGADGSTDKQYF.

The chain employs TRBV12-3 or TRBV12-4 and TRBJ1-1; TRBD1 matches at 7 bases. With 7 bases clipped from V and 2 bases from J, the junction kept 7 bases outside the gene matches. The CDR3 loop spans 14 amino acids. The CDR3 bases are TGTGCCAGCACACTGACAGGGAGTAACACTGAAGCTTTCTTT. Translation gives CASTLTGSNTEAFF.

This clonotype was counted between two and nine times. V and J are TRBV6-1 and TRBJ1-5; 8 bases map to TRBD1. Looked up from germline, CDR1 is MNHNS and CDR2 is SASEGT. The J segment lost 1 base and the V segment lost 5 bases, leaving 16 bases of the junction unmatched. CDR3 length: 19 residues. In DNA, the CDR3 is TGTGCCAGCAGTCAAAGATGGGCAGGGGGCGCGGGGAGCAATCAGCCCCAGCATTTT. This sequence encodes CASSQRWAGGAGSNQPQHF.

Here the CDR3 reads CAWSVLANWREAFF. CDR3 in DNA: TGTGCCTGGAGTGTTCTCGCTAACTGGCGTGAAGCTTTCTTT. The chain is built from TRBV30 and TRBJ1-1; no reliable D call. This CDR3 is built from 14 residues. V was shortened by 0 bases and J by 7 bases, with 15 bases between the two germline ends. Germline V gene data show CDR1 as GTSNPN and CDR2 as SVGIG (reference sequence).

This chain connects TRBV19 to TRBJ1-1; no definite D call. V lost 5 bases and J 0 bases, leaving 19 bases between the germline ends. The germline V gene has CDR1 LNHDA and CDR2 SQIVND (reference sequence). CDR3 length equals 17 residues. The CDR3 here is CASSLREPRNMNTEAFF. The CDR3 DNA sequence: TGTGCCAGTAGTCTGCGCGAACCACGCAACATGAACACTGAAGCTTTCTTT.

This clonotype was seen only a few times. The chain uses TRBV7-9 and TRBJ2-3; 10 bases match TRBD2. Looked up from germline, CDR1 is SEHNR and CDR2 is FQNEAQ (reference sequence). CDR3 length: 18 amino acids. V lost 4 bases and J lost 3; bases outside the gene matches: 13. The CDR3 sequence is CASSSDSQRGGMTDTQYF. The CDR3 coding sequence is TGTGCCAGCAGCTCAGATTCTCAGCGGGGGGGAATGACAGATACGCAGTATTTT. Using reference TRBV7-9 and TRBJ2-3 for the parts outside the CDR3, the full variable domain is DTGVSQNPRHKITKRGQNVTFRCDPISEHNRLYWYRQTLGQGPEFLTYFQNEAQLEKSRLLSDRFSAERPKGSFSTLEIQRTEQGDSAMYLCASSSDSQRGGMTDTQYFGPGTRLTVL.